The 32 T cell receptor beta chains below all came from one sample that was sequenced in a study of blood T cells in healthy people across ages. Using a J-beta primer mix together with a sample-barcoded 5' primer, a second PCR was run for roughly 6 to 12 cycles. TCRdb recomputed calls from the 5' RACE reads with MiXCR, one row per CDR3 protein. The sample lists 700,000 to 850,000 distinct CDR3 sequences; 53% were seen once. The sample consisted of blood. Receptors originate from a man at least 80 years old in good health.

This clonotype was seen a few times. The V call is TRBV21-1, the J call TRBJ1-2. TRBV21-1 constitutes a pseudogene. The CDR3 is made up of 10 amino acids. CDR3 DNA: TGTGCCAGCAGTAATTGGGACTACACCTTC. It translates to CASSNWDYTF.

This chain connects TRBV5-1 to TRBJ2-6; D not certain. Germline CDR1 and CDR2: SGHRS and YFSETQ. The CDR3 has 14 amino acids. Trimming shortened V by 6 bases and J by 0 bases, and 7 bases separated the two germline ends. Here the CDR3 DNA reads TGCGCCAGCACCGACCCCTCTGGGGCCAACGTCCTGACTTTC. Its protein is CASTDPSGANVLTF.

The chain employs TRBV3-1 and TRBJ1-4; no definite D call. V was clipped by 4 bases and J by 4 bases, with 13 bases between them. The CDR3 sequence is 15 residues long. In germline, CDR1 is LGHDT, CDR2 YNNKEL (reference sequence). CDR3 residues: CASSPRAINNEKLFF. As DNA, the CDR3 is TGTGCCAGCAGCCCTCGGGCCATTAATAATGAAAAACTGTTTTTT.

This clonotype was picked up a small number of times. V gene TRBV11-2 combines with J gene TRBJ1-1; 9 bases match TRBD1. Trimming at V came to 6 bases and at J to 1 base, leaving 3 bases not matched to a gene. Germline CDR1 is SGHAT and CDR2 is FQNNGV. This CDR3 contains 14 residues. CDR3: CASRKTGGNTEAFF. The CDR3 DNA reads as TGTGCCAGCAGAAAGACAGGGGGGAACACTGAAGCTTTCTTT.

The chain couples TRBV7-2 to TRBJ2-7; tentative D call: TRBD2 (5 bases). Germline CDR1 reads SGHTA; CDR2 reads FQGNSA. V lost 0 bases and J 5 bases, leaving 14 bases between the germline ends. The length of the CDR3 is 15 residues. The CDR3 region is CASSLASLGNHEQYF. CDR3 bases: TGTGCCAGCAGCTTAGCGAGCCTCGGGAACCACGAGCAGTACTTC.

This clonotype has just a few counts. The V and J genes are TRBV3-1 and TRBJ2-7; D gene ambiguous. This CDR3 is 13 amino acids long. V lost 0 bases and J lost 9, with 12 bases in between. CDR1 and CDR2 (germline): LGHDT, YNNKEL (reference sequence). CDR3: CASSQEGASGQYF. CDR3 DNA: TGTGCCAGCAGCCAAGAAGGCGCCTCGGGGCAGTACTTC.

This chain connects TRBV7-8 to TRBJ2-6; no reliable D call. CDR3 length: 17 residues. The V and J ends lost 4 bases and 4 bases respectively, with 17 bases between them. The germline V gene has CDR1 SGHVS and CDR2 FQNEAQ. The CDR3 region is CASSSRPPAWGANVLTF. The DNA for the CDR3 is TGTGCCAGCAGCTCCAGACCCCCGGCATGGGGGGCCAACGTCCTGACTTTC. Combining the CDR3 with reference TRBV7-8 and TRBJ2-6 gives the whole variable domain GAGVSQSPRYKVAKRGQDVALRCDPISGHVSLFWYQQALGQGPEFLTYFQNEAQLDKSGLPSDRFFAERPEGSVSTLKIQRTQQEDSAVYLCASSSRPPAWGANVLTFGAGSRLTVL.

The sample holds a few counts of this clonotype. Here the CDR3 reads CSATGERPGANVLTF. DNA of the CDR3: TGCAGCGCGACAGGGGAGAGACCTGGGGCCAACGTCCTGACTTTC. The rearrangement uses TRBV29-1 and TRBJ2-6; TRBD1 agrees at 8 bases. The CDR3 has 15 amino acids. The V and J ends lost 7 bases and 2 bases, in that order; junction bases with no gene match: 7. Per the germline V gene, CDR1 is SQVTM and CDR2 is ANQGSEA.

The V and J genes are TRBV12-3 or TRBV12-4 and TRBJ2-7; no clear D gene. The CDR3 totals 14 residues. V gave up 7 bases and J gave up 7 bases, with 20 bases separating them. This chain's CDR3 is CASTPTRTYNEQYF. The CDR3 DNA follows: TGTGCCAGCACGCCTACCAGAACATACAATGAGCAGTACTTC.

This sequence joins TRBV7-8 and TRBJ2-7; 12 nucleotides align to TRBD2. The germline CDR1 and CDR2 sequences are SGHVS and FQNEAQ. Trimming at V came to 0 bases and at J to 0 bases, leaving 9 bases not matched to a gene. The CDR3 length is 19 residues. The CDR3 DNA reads TGTGCCAGCAGCTTAGCGGGAGGACTAGCGGGGCTTAGCTCCTACGAGCAGTACTTC. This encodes CASSLAGGLAGLSSYEQYF.

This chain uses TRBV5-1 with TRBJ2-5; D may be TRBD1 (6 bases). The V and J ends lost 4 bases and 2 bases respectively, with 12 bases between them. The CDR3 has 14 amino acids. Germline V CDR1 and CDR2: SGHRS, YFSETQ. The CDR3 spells CASSVFGQQETQYF. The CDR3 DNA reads TGCGCCAGCAGCGTGTTTGGACAGCAAGAGACCCAGTACTTC.

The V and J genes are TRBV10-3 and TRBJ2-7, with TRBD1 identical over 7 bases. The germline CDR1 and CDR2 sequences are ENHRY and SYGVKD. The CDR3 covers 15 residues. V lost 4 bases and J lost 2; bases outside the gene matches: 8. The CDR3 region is CAISGSTGPTYEQYF. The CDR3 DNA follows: TGTGCCATCAGTGGCTCGACAGGGCCAACCTACGAGCAGTACTTC.

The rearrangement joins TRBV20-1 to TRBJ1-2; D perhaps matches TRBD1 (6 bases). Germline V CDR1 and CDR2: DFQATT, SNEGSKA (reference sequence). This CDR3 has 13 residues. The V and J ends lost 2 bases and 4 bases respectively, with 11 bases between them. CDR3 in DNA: TGCAGTGCTAGAATGGCAGGGGCCTATGGCTACACCTTC. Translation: CSARMAGAYGYTF.

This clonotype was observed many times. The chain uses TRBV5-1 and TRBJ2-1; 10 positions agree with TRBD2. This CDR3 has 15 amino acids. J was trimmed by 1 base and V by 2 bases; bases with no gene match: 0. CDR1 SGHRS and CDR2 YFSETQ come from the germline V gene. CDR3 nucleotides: TGCGCCAGCAGCTTTAGCGGGGGGTCCTACAATGAGCAGTTCTTC. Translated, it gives CASSFSGGSYNEQFF. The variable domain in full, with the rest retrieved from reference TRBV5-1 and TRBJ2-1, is KAGVTQTPRYLIKTRGQQVTLSCSPISGHRSVSWYQQTPGQGLQFLFEYFSETQRNKGNFPGRFSGRQFSNSRSEMNVSTLELGDSALYLCASSFSGGSYNEQFFGPGTRLTVL.

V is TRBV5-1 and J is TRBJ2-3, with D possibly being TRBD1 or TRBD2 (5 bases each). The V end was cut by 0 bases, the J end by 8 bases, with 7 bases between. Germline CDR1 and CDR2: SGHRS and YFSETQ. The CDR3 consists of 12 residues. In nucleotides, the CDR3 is TGCGCCAGCAGCTTGGATGGGGGTACGCAGTATTTT. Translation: CASSLDGGTQYF.

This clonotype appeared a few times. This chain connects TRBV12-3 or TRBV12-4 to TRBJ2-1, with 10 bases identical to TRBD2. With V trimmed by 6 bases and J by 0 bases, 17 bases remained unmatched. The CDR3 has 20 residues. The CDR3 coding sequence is TGTGCCAGCAGCTCAGGGGATTGGCTAGCGGGAGCCTCCTCCTACAATGAGCAGTTCTTC. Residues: CASSSGDWLAGASSYNEQFF.

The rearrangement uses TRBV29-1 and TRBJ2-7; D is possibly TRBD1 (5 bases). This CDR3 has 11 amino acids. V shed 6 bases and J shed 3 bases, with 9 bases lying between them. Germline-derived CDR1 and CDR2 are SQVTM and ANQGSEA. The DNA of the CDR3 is TGCAGCGTGAAGGGGAACTACGAGCAGTACTTC. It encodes CSVKGNYEQYF.

Written as DNA, the CDR3 is TGCGCCAGCAGCCAAGATGGGACAGGGAGGCCCTACGAGCAGTACTTC. Amino acids: CASSQDGTGRPYEQYF. The chain links TRBV4-1 to TRBJ2-7; 9 positions agree with TRBD1. There are 16 residues in the CDR3. The germline CDR1 and CDR2 sequences are MGHRA and YSYEKL. Germline trimming cut 0 bases from V and 2 bases from J; bases unmatched to any gene: 5.

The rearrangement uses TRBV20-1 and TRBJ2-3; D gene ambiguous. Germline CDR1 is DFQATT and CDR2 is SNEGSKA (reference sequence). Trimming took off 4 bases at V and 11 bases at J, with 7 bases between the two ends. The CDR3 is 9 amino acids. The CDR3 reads CSATSGQYF. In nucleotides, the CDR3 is TGCAGTGCTACCAGTGGGCAGTATTTT.

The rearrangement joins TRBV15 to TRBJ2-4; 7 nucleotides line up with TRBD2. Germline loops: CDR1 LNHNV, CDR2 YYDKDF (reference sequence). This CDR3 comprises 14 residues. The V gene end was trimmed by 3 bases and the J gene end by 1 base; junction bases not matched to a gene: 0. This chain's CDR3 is CATSRTSAKNIQYF. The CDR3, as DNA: TGTGCCACCAGCAGGACTAGCGCCAAAAACATTCAGTACTTC.

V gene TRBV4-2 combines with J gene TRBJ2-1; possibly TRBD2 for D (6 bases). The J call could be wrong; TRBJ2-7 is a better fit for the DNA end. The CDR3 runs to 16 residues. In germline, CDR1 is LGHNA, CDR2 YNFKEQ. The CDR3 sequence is CASSQEASASYNEQYF. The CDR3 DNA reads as TGTGCCAGCAGCCAAGAGGCTAGCGCCTCCTACAATGAGCAGTACTTC.

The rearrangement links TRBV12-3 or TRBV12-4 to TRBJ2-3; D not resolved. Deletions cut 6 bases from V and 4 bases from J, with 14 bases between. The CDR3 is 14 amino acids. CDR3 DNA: TGTGCCAGCAGCCCTATAGGGCGAGCAGATACGCAGTATTTT. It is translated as CASSPIGRADTQYF.

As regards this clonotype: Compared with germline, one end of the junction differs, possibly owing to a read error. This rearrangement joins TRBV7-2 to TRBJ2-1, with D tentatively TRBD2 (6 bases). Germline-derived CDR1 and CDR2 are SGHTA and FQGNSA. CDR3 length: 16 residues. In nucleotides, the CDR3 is TGTGCCAGCAGCTTAAGTGGGGGAGGAGGCTACAAGGAGCAGTTCTTC. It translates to CASSLSGGGGYKEQFF.

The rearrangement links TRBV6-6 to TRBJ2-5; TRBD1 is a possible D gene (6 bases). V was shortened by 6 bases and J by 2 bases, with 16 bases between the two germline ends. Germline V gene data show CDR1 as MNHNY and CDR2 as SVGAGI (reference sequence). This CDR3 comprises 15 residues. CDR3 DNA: TGTGCCAGCAGGAAGACAGGTTGGGCTCAAGAGACCCAGTACTTC. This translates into CASRKTGWAQETQYF.

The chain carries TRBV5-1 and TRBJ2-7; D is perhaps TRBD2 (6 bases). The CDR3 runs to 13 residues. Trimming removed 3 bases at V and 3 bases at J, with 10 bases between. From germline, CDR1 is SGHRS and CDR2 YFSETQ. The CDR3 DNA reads TGCGCCAGCAGCTACGGAGGGCTCTACGAGCAGTACTTC. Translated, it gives CASSYGGLYEQYF.

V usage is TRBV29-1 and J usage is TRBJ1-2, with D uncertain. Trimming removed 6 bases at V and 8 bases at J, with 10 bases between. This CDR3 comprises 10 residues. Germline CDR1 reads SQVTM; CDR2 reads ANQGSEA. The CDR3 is CSVEFPGYTF. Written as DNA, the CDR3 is TGCAGCGTGGAATTTCCGGGCTACACCTTC.

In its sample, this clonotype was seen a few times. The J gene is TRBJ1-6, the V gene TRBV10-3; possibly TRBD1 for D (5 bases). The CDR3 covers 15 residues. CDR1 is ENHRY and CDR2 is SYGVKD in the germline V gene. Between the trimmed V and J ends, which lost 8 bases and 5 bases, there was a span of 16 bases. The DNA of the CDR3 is TGTGCCATCCGTAACCGGGACGGGGATAATTCACCCCTCCACTTT. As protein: CAIRNRDGDNSPLHF.

The CDR3 sequence is CASSPGQKNTEAFF. The CDR3 nucleotides read TGTGCCAGCAGTCCGGGACAGAAGAACACTGAAGCTTTCTTT. The V and J genes are TRBV6-1 and TRBJ1-1, with TRBD1 identical over 7 bases. Losses at the gene ends were 5 bases for V and 1 base for J; bases not matched to a gene: 4. The CDR3 loop spans 14 amino acids. Per germline, CDR1 MNHNS and CDR2 SASEGT.

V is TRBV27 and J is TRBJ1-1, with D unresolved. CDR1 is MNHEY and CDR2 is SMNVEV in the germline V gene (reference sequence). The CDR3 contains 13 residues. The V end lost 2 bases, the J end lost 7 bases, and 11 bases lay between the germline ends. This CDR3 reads CASSLLGKGEAFF. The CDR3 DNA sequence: TGTGCCAGCAGTTTACTCGGGAAGGGTGAAGCTTTCTTT.

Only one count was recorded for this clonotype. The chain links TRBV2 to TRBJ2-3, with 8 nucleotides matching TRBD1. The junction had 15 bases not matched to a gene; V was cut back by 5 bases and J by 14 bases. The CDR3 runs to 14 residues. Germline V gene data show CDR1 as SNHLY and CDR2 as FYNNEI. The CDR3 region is CASSKPGGVGYAYF. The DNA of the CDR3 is TGTGCCAGCAGTAAACCAGGGGGCGTCGGATACGCGTATTTT.

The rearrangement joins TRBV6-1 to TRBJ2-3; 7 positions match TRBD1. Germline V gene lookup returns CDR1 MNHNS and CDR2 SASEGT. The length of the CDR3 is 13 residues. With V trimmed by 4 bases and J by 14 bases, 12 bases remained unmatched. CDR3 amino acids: CASSGNRGRYAYF. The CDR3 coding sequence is TGTGCCAGCAGTGGGAACAGGGGTAGATACGCGTATTTT.

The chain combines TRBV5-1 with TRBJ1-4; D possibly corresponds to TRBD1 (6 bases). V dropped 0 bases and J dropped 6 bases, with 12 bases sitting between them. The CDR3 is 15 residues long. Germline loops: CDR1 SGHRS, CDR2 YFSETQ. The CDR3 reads CASSLGGLEYEKLFF. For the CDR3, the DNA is TGCGCCAGCAGCTTGGGGGGGCTCGAATATGAAAAACTGTTTTTT.